A selection of T cell receptor beta chains follows, all from one sample in a study of spatial heterogeneity in lung cancer. MiXCR, applied by TCRdb to the 5' RACE reads, yields one record per CDR3 protein. Here the sample spans about 39,000 distinct CDR3 sequences, around 3.3% being singletons. Specimen: normal lung tissue next to the tumor, collected at surgery. Receptors were obtained from a male donor with early-stage non-small cell lung cancer. Both conserved end residues are trimmed from each CDR3. The order of the fields is clone size, J gene, V gene, D gene, CDR3 protein. D genes are given only for firm matches. The size entry is marked missing in some rows and otherwise reads once, few, many or a size class.

size: -
J: TRBJ2-3
V: TRBV20-1
D: -
CDR3: SARDSAGGDTQY

size: many
J: TRBJ2-7
V: TRBV4-2
D: -
CDR3: ASSLWGDYEQY

size: many
J: TRBJ1-5
V: TRBV7-3
D: TRBD1
CDR3: ASSLRPRGFNQPQH

size: many
J: TRBJ2-3
V: TRBV20-1
D: TRBD1
CDR3: SAGDSSTNTDTQY

size: -
J: TRBJ1-6
V: TRBV4-1
D: -
CDR3: ASSQDLRTVNSPLH

size: few
J: TRBJ2-3
V: TRBV7-2
D: TRBD2
CDR3: ASSPGLASSDTQY

size: many
J: TRBJ2-1
V: TRBV15
D: TRBD1
CDR3: ATSRGPGGGLF

size: many
J: TRBJ2-5
V: TRBV5-1
D: -
CDR3: ASSWGSEETQY

size: many
J: TRBJ1-1
V: TRBV7-3
D: -
CDR3: ASSPTGNRDAI

size: many
J: TRBJ1-3
V: TRBV5-1
D: -
CDR3: ASSPGQASVGNTIY

size: few
J: TRBJ2-7
V: TRBV24-1
D: -
CDR3: ASWGGRAYEQY

size: many
J: TRBJ2-1
V: TRBV3-1
D: TRBD2
CDR3: ASSQGASGSAGNEQF

size: many
J: TRBJ2-4
V: TRBV4-1
D: TRBD1
CDR3: ASSQGTGGSGNIQY

size: many
J: TRBJ2-5
V: TRBV12-3/TRBV12-4
D: -
CDR3: ATKHGLRGTQY

size: -
J: TRBJ2-7
V: TRBV27
D: -
CDR3: ASSFGAAYEQY

size: -
J: TRBJ1-1
V: TRBV11-2
D: -
CDR3: ASSWAESAEAF

size: -
J: TRBJ2-2
V: TRBV7-2
D: TRBD2
CDR3: ASSRLAGGTAGELF

size: -
J: TRBJ2-3
V: TRBV5-1
D: -
CDR3: ASSLWGVPTDTQY

size: many
J: TRBJ1-1
V: TRBV6-1
D: -
CDR3: ASSEQGPSTEAF

size: many
J: TRBJ1-5
V: TRBV20-1
D: -
CDR3: SAREREGSNQPQH

size: many
J: TRBJ2-6
V: TRBV6-1
D: TRBD1
CDR3: ASSDGTGGSGANVLT

size: many
J: TRBJ2-4
V: TRBV6-5
D: TRBD1
CDR3: ASGETGGKNIQY

size: medium-sized
J: TRBJ2-3
V: TRBV18
D: -
CDR3: ASSPGSILSTDTQY

size: many
J: TRBJ2-7
V: TRBV6-2/TRBV6-3
D: -
CDR3: ASSRIDYEQY

size: many
J: TRBJ1-1
V: TRBV5-1
D: -
CDR3: ASSSQGWPVGTEAF

size: -
J: TRBJ2-5
V: TRBV7-2
D: -
CDR3: ASSLAIGKGETQY

size: many
J: TRBJ2-7
V: TRBV20-1
D: -
CDR3: SARDTYEQY

size: medium-sized
J: TRBJ1-2
V: TRBV27
D: -
CDR3: ASSRRGGRGYT

size: many
J: TRBJ2-1
V: TRBV2
D: -
CDR3: ASSVTADWNEQF

size: many
J: TRBJ1-1
V: TRBV27
D: -
CDR3: ASSLSTNTEAF

size: many
J: TRBJ2-2
V: TRBV30
D: -
CDR3: AWSFVGVGGELF

size: many
J: TRBJ1-5
V: TRBV21-1
D: -
CDR3: ASSKEVPNRNQPQH

size: many
J: TRBJ1-6
V: TRBV28
D: -
CDR3: ASRQNNSPLH

size: many
J: TRBJ2-5
V: TRBV4-1
D: -
CDR3: ASSQDSPLAETQY

size: many
J: TRBJ1-5
V: TRBV19
D: -
CDR3: ASSWPGDQPQH

size: many
J: TRBJ2-3
V: TRBV20-1
D: -
CDR3: SVGGAADTQY

size: -
J: TRBJ1-1
V: TRBV7-3
D: TRBD1
CDR3: ASSPGQGLEAF

size: -
J: TRBJ2-1
V: TRBV10-2
D: -
CDR3: ASRKPSSYNEQF

size: many
J: TRBJ2-3
V: TRBV28
D: -
CDR3: ASSLWGGQIRDTQY

size: many
J: TRBJ1-5
V: TRBV18
D: -
CDR3: ASSRDSTNQPQH

size: many
J: TRBJ2-3
V: TRBV7-8
D: -
CDR3: ASRDMSGDTQY

size: many
J: TRBJ1-2
V: TRBV29-1
D: TRBD1
CDR3: SVGSLKGLDRGLGYT

size: many
J: TRBJ1-3
V: TRBV18
D: TRBD1
CDR3: ASSPGQGGNTIY

size: many
J: TRBJ1-1
V: TRBV10-2
D: TRBD1
CDR3: ASSETYRGEAF

size: many
J: TRBJ1-3
V: TRBV7-2
D: -
CDR3: ASSLGGSGNTIY

size: many
J: TRBJ1-3
V: TRBV29-1
D: TRBD1
CDR3: SVGQGGNTIY